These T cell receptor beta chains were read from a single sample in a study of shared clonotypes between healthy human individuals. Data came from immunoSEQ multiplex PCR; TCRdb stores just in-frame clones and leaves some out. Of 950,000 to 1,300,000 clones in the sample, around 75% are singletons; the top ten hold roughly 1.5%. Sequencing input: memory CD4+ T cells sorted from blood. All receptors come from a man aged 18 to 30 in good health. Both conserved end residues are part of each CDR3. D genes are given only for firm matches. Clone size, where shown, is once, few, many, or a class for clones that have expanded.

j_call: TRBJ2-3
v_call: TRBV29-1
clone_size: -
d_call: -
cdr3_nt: TGCAGCGCTTCCGGACTGGAGACGCAGTATTTT
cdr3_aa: CSASGLETQYF

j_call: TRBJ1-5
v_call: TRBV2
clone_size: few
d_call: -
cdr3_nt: TGTGCCAGCAGTAAAGACAGTGTTAGCAATCAGCCCCAGCATTTT
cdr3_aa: CASSKDSVSNQPQHF

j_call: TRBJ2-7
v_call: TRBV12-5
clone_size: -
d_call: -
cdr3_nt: TGTGCTAGTGGTTTACGGCCCCCCTCGGACAGTTCTTACGAGCAGTACTTC
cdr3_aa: CASGLRPPSDSSYEQYF

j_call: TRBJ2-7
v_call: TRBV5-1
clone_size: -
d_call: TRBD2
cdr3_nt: TGCGCCAGCAGCACCGGGACTAGCGAGCGTTACGAGCAGTACTTC
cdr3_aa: CASSTGTSERYEQYF

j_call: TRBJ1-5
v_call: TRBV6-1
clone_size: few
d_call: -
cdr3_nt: TGTGCCAGCAGTTCTCTTGGGCCCCAGCATTTT
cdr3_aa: CASSSLGPQHF

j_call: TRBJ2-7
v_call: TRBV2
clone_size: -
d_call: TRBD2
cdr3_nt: TGTGCCAGCAGTACGGGAGGGCGTGGCTACGAGCAGTACTTC
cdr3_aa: CASSTGGRGYEQYF

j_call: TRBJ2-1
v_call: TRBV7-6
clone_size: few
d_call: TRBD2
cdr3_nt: TGTGCCAGCAGCTTAGGTGCCGGTACTAGCGGCTCCTACAATGAGCAGTTCTTC
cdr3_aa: CASSLGAGTSGSYNEQFF

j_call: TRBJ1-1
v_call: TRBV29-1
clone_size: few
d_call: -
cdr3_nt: TGCAGCGTTGATAGGACCTTTGAAGCTTTCTTT
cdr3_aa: CSVDRTFEAFF

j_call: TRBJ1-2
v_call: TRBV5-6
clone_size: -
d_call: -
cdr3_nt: TGTGCCAGCAGCTGGGGGGCGGGAGTTGACTATGGCTACACCTTC
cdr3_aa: CASSWGAGVDYGYTF

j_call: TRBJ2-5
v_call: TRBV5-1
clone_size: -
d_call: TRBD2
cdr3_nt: TGCGCCAGCAGCTCGGGAGGAAGGGAGACCCAGTACTTC
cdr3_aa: CASSSGGRETQYF

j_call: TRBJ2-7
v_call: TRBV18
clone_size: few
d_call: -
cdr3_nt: TGTGCCAGCTCACCTAGTAACTACGAGCAGTACTTC
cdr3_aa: CASSPSNYEQYF

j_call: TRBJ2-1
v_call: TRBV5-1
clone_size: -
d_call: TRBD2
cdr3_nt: TGCGCCAGCAGTTCCGATAGCGGGAGGGCGAGAAATGAGCAGTTCTTC
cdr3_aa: CASSSDSGRARNEQFF

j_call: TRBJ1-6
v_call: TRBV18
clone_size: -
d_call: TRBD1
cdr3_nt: TGTGCCAGCTCATCCGCGGACAGGGTTAATTCACCCCTCCACTTT
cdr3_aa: CASSSADRVNSPLHF

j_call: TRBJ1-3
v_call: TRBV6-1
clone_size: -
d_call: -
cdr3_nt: TGTGCCTTACAAGAGGCGCTGGGAAACACCATATATTTT
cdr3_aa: CALQEALGNTIYF

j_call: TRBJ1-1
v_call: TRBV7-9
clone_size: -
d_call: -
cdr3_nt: TGTGCCAGCAGCTTTACGGGGGACACTGAAGCTTTCTTT
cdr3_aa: CASSFTGDTEAFF

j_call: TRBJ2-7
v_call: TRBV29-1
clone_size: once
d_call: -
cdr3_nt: TGCAGCGTTAGCAAACAGGGTATCTACGAGCAGTACTTC
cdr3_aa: CSVSKQGIYEQYF

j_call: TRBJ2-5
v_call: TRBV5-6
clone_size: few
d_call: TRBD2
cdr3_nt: TGTGCCAGCAGCCAGAGCGGGACGGCAAGGGAGACCCAGTACTTC
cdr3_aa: CASSQSGTARETQYF

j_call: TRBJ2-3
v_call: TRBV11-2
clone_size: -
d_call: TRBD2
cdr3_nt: TGTGCCAGCAGCCGCCGTGGGGGGGTGACAGATACGCAGTATTTT
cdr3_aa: CASSRRGGVTDTQYF

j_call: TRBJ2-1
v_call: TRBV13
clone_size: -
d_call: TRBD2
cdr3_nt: TGTGCCAGCAGCTTCTCCGGGGGGAGTAATGAGCAGTTCTTC
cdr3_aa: CASSFSGGSNEQFF

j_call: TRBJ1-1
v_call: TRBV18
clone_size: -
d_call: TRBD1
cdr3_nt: TGTGCCAGCTCACGAGGACAGGGTGCTGAAGCTTTCTTT
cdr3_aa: CASSRGQGAEAFF

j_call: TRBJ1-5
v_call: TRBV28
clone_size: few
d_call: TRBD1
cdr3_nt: TGTGCCAGCAGTTTACAGGGGGCAAGTCAGCCCCAGCATTTT
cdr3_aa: CASSLQGASQPQHF

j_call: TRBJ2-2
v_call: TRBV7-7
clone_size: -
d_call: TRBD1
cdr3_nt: TGTGCTTTGGGACAGGGGGCCGGGGAGCTGTTTTTT
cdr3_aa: CALGQGAGELFF

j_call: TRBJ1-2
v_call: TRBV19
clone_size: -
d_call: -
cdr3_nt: TGTGCCAGTAGTCGTACCGGAGGTAATAACTATGGCTACACCTTC
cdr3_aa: CASSRTGGNNYGYTF

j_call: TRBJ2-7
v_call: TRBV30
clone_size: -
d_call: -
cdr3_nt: TGTGCCTGGAGTGTACGGGACCGTCCCTACGAGCAGTACTTC
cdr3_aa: CAWSVRDRPYEQYF

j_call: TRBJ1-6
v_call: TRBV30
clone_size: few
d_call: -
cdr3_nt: TGTGCCTGGAGGTCAGGGTCCTTTGGTAATTCACCCCTCCACTTT
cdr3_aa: CAWRSGSFGNSPLHF

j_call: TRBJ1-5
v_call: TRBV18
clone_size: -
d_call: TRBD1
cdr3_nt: TGTGCCAGCTCACAGGACAGGGATCAGCCCCAGCATTTT
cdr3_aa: CASSQDRDQPQHF

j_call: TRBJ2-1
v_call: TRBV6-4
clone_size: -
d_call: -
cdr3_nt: TGTGCCAGCAGTGACTCGCCTCGTGGGGGGTTCAGGGAGCAGTTCTTC
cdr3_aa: CASSDSPRGGFREQFF

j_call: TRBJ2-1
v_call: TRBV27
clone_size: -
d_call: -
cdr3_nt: TGTGCCAGCAGTTTTTTAGGTCGAGAGCAGTTCTTC
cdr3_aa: CASSFLGREQFF

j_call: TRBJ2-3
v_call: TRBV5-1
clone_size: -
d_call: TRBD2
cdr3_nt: TGCGCCAGCAGGCTCTACGGGGGGGCCACCGATACGCAGTATTTT
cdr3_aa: CASRLYGGATDTQYF

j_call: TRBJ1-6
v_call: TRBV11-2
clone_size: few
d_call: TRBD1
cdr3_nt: TGTGCCAGCAGCTTAAAGACAGGGGCAGAATCACCCCTCCACTTT
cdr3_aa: CASSLKTGAESPLHF

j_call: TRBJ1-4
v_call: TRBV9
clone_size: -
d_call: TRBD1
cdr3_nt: TGTGCCAGCAGCGCAAGACAGGGGGCCGGGAATGAAAAACTGTTTTTT
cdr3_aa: CASSARQGAGNEKLFF

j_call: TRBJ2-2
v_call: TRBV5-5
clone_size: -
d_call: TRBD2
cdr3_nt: TGTGCCAGCAGCTTGGATGGACTAGCGGGAGCCACCGGGGAGCTGTTTTTT
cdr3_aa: CASSLDGLAGATGELFF

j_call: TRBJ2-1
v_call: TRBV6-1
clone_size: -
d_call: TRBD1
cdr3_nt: TGTGCCAGCCGGACAGGGGAGATAAATGAGCAGTTCTTC
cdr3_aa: CASRTGEINEQFF

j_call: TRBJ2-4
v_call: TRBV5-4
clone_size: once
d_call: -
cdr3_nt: TGTGCCAGCAGCTTGGGAGGGCTGGCCAAAAACATTCAGTACTTC
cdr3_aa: CASSLGGLAKNIQYF

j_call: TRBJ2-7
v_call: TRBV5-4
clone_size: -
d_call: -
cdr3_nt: TGTGCCAGCAGCTTTTTCGGCAGGGACCACGAGCAGTACTTC
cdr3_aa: CASSFFGRDHEQYF

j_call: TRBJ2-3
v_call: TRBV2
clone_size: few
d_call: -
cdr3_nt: TGTGCCAGCAGTGCTATTGGCGGGGGCCGGGCAGATACGCAGTATTTT
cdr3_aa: CASSAIGGGRADTQYF

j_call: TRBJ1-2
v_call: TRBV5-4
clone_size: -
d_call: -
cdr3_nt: TGTGCCAGCAGCTTACCAGGTACCTATGGCTACACCTTC
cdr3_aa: CASSLPGTYGYTF

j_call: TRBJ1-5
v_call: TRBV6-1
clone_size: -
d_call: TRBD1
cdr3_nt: TGTGCCAGCAGTCCACCGGGACAGGGGTATCAGCCCCAGCATTTT
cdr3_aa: CASSPPGQGYQPQHF

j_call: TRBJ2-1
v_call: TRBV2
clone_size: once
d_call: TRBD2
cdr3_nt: TGTGCCAGCAGTGAACTCTCCGGGACTAGATACAATGAGCAGTTCTTC
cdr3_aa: CASSELSGTRYNEQFF

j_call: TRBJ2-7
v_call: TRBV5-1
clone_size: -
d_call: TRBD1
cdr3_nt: TGCGCCAGCAGCTTGGAAGGGACAGCCCACTACGAGCAGTACTTC
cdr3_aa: CASSLEGTAHYEQYF

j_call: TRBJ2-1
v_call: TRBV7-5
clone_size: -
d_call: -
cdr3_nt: TGTGCCAGAAGCTTATGGTCAGTAGTTAACAATGAGCAGTTCTTC
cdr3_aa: CARSLWSVVNNEQFF

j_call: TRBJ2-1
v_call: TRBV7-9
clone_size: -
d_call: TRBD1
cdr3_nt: TGTGCCAGCAGCTTAGAAGGGACAGGGATGTCGGATGAGCAGTTCTTC
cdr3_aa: CASSLEGTGMSDEQFF

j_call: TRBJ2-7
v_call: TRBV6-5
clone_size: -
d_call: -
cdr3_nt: TGTGCCAGCAGTCCCCCAGCTTCCTACGAGCAGTACTTC
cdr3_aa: CASSPPASYEQYF

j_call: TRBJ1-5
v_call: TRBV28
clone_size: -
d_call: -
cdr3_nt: TGTGCCAGCACCCAAGGGGGTTATAGCAATCAGCCCCAGCATTTT
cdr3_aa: CASTQGGYSNQPQHF

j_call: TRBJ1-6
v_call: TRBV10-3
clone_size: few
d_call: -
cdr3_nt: TGTGCCATCAGCCAAAAGGGTTCCGGGAATTCACCCCTCCACTTT
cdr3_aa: CAISQKGSGNSPLHF

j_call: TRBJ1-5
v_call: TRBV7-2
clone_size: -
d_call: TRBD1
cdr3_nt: TGTGCCACCAAGGCCGCCGGGACAGTCGCCAATCAGCCCCAGCATTTT
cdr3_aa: CATKAAGTVANQPQHF

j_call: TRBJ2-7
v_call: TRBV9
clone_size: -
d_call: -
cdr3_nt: TGTGCCAGACGGATCGAGCAGTACTTC
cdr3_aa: CARRIEQYF

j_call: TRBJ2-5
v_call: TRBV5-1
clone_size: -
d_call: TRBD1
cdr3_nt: TGCGCCAGCAGCCCACAGGGGGGTTTTCAAGAGACCCAGTACTTC
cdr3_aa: CASSPQGGFQETQYF

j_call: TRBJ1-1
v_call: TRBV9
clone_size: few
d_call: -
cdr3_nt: TGTGCCAGCAGCGTAGACCAGAACACTGAAGCTTTCTTT
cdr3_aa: CASSVDQNTEAFF

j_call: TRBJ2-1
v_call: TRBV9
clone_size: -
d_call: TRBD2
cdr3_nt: TGTGCCAGCAGCGTAGCGGCGAGCGGGAGGTTCAATGAGCAGTTCTTC
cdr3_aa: CASSVAASGRFNEQFF